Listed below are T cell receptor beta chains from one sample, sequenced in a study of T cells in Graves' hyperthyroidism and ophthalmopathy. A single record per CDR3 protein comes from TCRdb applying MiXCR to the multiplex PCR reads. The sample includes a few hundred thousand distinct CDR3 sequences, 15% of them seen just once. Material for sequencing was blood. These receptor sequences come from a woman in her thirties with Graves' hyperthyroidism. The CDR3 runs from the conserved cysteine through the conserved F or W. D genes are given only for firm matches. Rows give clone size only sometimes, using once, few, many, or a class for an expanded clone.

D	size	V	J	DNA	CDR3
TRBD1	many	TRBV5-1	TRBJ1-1	TGCGCCAGCAGTTTAGACAGGGGGCTGTCTGCTTTCTTT	CASSLDRGLSAFF
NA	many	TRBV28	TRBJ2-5	TGTGCCAGCAGTCTGCCTAGGAGAGAGACCCAGTACTTC	CASSLPRRETQYF
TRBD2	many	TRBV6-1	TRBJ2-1	TGTGCCAGCAGTAAACTAGCGGGAGTTCGGAATGAGCAGTTCTTC	CASSKLAGVRNEQFF
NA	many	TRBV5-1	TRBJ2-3	TGCGCCAGCAGCGAGGAGGTTAGCACAGATACGCAGTATTTT	CASSEEVSTDTQYF
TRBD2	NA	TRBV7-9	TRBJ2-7	TGTGCCAGCAACAAAGGACTAGCGGGACGCGAGCAGTACTTC	CASNKGLAGREQYF
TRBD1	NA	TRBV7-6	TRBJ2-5	TGTGCCAGCAGCCGCACAGGGGTAGCTCGCAGAGAGACCCAGTACTTC	CASSRTGVARRETQYF
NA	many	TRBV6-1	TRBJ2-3	TGTGCCAGCAGTGAAACATTCGGGCGGCTGACAGATACGCAGTATTTT	CASSETFGRLTDTQYF
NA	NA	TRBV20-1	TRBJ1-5	TGCAGTGCTAGAGACCCTGCCGGGGTTAGCAATCAGTCCCAGCATTTT	CSARDPAGVSNQSQHF
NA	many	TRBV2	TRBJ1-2	TGTGCCAGCAGAAAGGACTCTAACTATGGCTACACCTTC	CASRKDSNYGYTF
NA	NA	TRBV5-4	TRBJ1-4	TGTGCCAGCAGCCCCTCCGGGTCCGAAAAACTGTTTTTT	CASSPSGSEKLFF
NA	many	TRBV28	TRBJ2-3	TGTGCCAGCAGTTTTCGGAGCACAGATACGCAGTATTTT	CASSFRSTDTQYF
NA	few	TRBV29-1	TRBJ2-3	TGCAGCGTTGAAGATCGGAGCGGGCCCACAGATACGCAGTATTTT	CSVEDRSGPTDTQYF
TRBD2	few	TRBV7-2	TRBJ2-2	TGTGCCAGCAGCTTACCCCCTATGACTAGCGGGAGGTTTGACACCGGGGAGCTGTTTTTT	CASSLPPMTSGRFDTGELFF
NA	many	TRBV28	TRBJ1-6	TGTGCCAGCAGCTCTAACCTTCAGGGTTCACCCCTCCACTTT	CASSSNLQGSPLHF
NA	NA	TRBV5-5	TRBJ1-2	TGTGCCAGCAGCTTGGCCGGGCAGGGGAACTATGGCTACACCTTC	CASSLAGQGNYGYTF
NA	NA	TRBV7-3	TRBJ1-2	TGTGCCAGCAGCTTAGGTCAGGGTAGGGACTATGGCTACACCTTC	CASSLGQGRDYGYTF
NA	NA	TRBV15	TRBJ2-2	TGTGCCACCAGCAGAGATCTCGCGATTACCACCGGGGAGCTGTTTTTT	CATSRDLAITTGELFF
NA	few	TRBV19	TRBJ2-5	TGTGCCAGTAGTATAGCGGCAACACAAGAGACCCAGTACTTC	CASSIAATQETQYF
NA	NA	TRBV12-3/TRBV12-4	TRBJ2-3	TGTGCCAGCAGTTATGCGCTGGGCACAGATACGCAGTATTTT	CASSYALGTDTQYF
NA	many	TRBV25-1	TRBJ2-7	TGTGCCAGCAGTGAATATCGCGACATTCAAACCTACGAGCAGTACTTC	CASSEYRDIQTYEQYF
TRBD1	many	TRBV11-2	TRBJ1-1	TGTGCCAGCAGCGTACAGGGGGCCCGGGACACTGAAGCTTTCTTT	CASSVQGARDTEAFF
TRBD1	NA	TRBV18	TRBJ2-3	TGTGCCAGCTCACCAGGGACAGGTTCCGCAGATACGCAGTATTTT	CASSPGTGSADTQYF
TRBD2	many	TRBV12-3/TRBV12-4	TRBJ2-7	TGTGCCAGCAGTTTAGCGGACCCTAGCGGGAGGGCTGGAGAGCAGTACTTC	CASSLADPSGRAGEQYF
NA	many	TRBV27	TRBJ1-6	TGTGCCAGCAGTTTCGAACAGGGTGTCGTGGGTTCACCCCTCCACTTT	CASSFEQGVVGSPLHF
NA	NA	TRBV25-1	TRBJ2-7	TGTGCCAGCTTATCCCCAGAGGGCCCCTACGAGCAGTACTTC	CASLSPEGPYEQYF
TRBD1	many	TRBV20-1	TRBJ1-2	TGCAGTGCTACGAGGGACCAGGGGGCTTTTGGCTACACCTTC	CSATRDQGAFGYTF
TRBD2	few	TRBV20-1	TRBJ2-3	TGCAGTGCTAGAGATTCGGGGGGACTAGCGGACCCCACGCAGTATTTT	CSARDSGGLADPTQYF
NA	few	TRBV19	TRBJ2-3	TGTGCCAGTAGTATCCCGACCAGGCGCACAGATACGCAGTATTTT	CASSIPTRRTDTQYF
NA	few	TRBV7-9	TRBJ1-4	TGTGCCAGCAGCCCTGGACCAGGGAGGACTAATGAAAAACTGTTTTTT	CASSPGPGRTNEKLFF
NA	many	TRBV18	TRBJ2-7	TGTGCCAGCTCACCGGCTCAGGGGTCATCCTACGAGCAGTACTTC	CASSPAQGSSYEQYF
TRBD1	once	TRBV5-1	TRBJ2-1	TGCGCCAGCAGCTTGAGTAGTTGGGGGACAGGGCGGAATGAGCAGTTCTTC	CASSLSSWGTGRNEQFF
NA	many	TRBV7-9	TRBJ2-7	TGTGCCAGCAGCTTAGCGGGGTACTACGAGCAGTACTTC	CASSLAGYYEQYF